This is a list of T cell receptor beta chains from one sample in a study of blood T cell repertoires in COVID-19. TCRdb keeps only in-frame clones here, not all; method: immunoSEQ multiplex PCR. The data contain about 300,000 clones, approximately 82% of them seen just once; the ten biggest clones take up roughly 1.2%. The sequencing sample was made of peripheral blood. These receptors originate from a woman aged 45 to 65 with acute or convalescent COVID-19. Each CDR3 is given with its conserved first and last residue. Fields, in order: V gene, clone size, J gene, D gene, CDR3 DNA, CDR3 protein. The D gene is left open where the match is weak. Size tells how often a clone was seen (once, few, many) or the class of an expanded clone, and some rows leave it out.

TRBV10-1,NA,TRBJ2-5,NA,TGCGCCAGCAGTGCGCAGGGGGGGACCCAGTACTTC,CASSAQGGTQYF
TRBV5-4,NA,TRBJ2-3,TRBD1,TGTGCCAGCAACACCAGGTCGACAGGGGGAACAGATACGCAGTATTTT,CASNTRSTGGTDTQYF
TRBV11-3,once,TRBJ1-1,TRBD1,TGTGCCAGCAGCTTGGGACAGGGGGCTAACACTGAAGCTTTCTTT,CASSLGQGANTEAFF
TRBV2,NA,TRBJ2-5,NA,TGTGCCAGCTCCGGGGTTACCCAGGGGGAGACCCAGTACTTC,CASSGVTQGETQYF
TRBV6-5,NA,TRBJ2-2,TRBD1,TGTGCCAGCAGCTGGAGACAGGGAAATACCGGGGAGCTGTTTTTT,CASSWRQGNTGELFF
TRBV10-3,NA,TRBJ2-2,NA,TGTGCCATCAGTGAGAAGGAGCGGGAGCTGTTTTTT,CAISEKERELFF
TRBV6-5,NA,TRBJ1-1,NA,TGTGCCAGCAGTTACAGCAGGTTTAACACTGAAGCTTTCTTT,CASSYSRFNTEAFF
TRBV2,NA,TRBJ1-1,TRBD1,TGTGCCAGCACCGGACAGGGCAGAGCTGAAGCTTTCTTT,CASTGQGRAEAFF
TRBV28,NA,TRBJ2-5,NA,TGTGCCAGCAGTCTACGGACTGGGGGGGAGACCCAGTACTTC,CASSLRTGGETQYF
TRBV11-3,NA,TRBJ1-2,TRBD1,TGTGCCAGCAGCTTCCCCGCGACAGGGCACGGTGGCTACACCTTC,CASSFPATGHGGYTF
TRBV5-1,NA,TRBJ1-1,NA,TGCGCCAGCAGCTTGATCGGCAGGTCCATGAACACTGAAGCTTTCTTT,CASSLIGRSMNTEAFF
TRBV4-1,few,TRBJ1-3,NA,TGCGCCAGCAGCCACCCCGCGGGAGGGTCTGGAAACACCATATATTTT,CASSHPAGGSGNTIYF
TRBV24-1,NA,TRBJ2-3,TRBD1,TGTGCCACCAGTGTATTTGGGACAGGGGGCACAGATACGCAGTATTTT,CATSVFGTGGTDTQYF
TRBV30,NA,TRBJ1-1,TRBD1,TGTGCCTGGGACAGGGGGAAGAGGACTGAAGCTTTCTTT,CAWDRGKRTEAFF
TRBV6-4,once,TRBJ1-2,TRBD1,TGTGCCAGCAGTGACTCTACAGGGGCGGATGGCTACACCTTC,CASSDSTGADGYTF
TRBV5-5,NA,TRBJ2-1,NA,TGTGCCAGCAGCTTGCTTGGACAGAGCAATGAGCAGTTCTTC,CASSLLGQSNEQFF
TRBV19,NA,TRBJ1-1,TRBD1,TGTGCCAGTAGTGGGACAGTTGAAGTGGCTTTCTTT,CASSGTVEVAFF
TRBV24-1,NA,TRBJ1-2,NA,TGTGCCACCAGTGATGCAGATGGCTATGGCTACACCTTC,CATSDADGYGYTF
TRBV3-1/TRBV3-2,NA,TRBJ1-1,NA,TGTGCCAGCAGAAAAGAACAGGGTGAAGCTTTCTTT,CASRKEQGEAFF
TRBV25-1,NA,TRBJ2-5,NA,TGTGCCAGCAGTGTTGGCAGGCAAGAGACCCAGTACTTC,CASSVGRQETQYF
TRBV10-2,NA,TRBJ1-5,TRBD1,TGCGCCAGCAGTGACCTCAGGGGGAGCAATCAGCCCCAGCATTTT,CASSDLRGSNQPQHF
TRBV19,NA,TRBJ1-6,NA,TGTGCCAGTAGTATAGCGCGCCAGGGGAGCTCACCCCTCCACTTT,CASSIARQGSSPLHF
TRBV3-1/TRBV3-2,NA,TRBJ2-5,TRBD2,TGTGCCAGCAGCCGAGCGGGGGAAGAGACCCAGTACTTC,CASSRAGEETQYF
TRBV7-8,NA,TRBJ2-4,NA,TGTGCCAGCAGCTTGGACAGCGGAGCGGACATTCAGTACTTC,CASSLDSGADIQYF
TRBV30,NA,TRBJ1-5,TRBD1,TGTGCCTGGAGTAAAAGGGGGCAGCAGCCCCAGCATTTT,CAWSKRGQQPQHF
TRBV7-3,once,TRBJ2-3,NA,TGTGCCAGCAGCCCCTGGAGCCACACAGATACGCAGTATTTT,CASSPWSHTDTQYF
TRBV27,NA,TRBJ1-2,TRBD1,TGTGCCAGCAGTGACTACAGGGGCGATGGCTACACCTTC,CASSDYRGDGYTF
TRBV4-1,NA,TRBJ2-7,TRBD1,TGCGCCAGCAGCCAAGATCTAGGGGCCAGGGGGCCCTCCGGGCAGTACTTC,CASSQDLGARGPSGQYF
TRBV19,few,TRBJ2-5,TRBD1,TGTGCCAGTAGTCCTGGGACAGGGCGAGGGGAGACCCAGTACTTC,CASSPGTGRGETQYF
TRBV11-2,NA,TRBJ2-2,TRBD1,TGTGCCAGCAGCTTGACAGGGGGCATTACCGGGGAGCTGTTTTTT,CASSLTGGITGELFF
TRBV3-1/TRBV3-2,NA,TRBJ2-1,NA,TGTGCCAGCAGCCGCGGAGACGAGCAGTTCTTC,CASSRGDEQFF
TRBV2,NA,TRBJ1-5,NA,TGTGCCAGCATGGGGCGGAGCAATCAGCCCCAGCATTTT,CASMGRSNQPQHF
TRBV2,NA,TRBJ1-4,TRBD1,TGTGCCAGCAGCCCGATAATGATAGGACAGGGAAGTTCAACTAATGAAAAACTGTTTTTT,CASSPIMIGQGSSTNEKLFF
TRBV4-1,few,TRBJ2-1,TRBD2,TGCGCCAGCAGCCAAGGGACTAGCGGGGGGGGTGAGCAGTTCTTC,CASSQGTSGGGEQFF
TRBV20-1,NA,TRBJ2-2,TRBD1,TGCAGTGCTAGTGGGTTTGGAACGGGACAGGGGGCTTTCGGGGAGCTGTTTTTT,CSASGFGTGQGAFGELFF
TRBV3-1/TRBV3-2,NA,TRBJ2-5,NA,TGTGCCAGCAGCCAAGAAAGGACAGGGAGGGGAGAGACCCAGTACTTC,CASSQERTGRGETQYF